The clone carrying this T cell receptor beta chain is a singleton in its sample. This specimen belongs to a study of blood T cell repertoires in COVID-19. Study at large: T cells, B-cell-depleted T cells, or PBMCs provided the cDNA or gDNA that served as material.

Original processing methods: It was from reference gene primer amplification that nucleated cell counts were estimated. The protocol was immunoSEQ multiplex PCR, while the TCRdb copy is restricted to in-frame clones and leaves out a portion. The DNA was the basis for D and trimming; V, J and clone size are from that table. Among just over 350,000 clones listed, roughly 90% were seen once. The Seattle site enrolled patients during active infection and followed them longitudinally. Germline CDR1 and CDR2: KGHDR and SFDVKD. CDR3 length: 14 residues. Trimming removed 3 bases from V and 7 bases from J; junction bases left unmatched: 3.

Sequencing was performed on peripheral blood. This TCR derives from a woman in her fifties or sixties with COVID-19, enrolled during active disease. The rearrangement uses TRBV24-1 and TRBJ2-1; 9 bases fit TRBD1. The CDR3, as DNA: TGTGCCACCAGTGATCGGACAGGGGTGAATGAGCAGTTCTTC. This sequence encodes CATSDRTGVNEQFF.